This T cell receptor (beta chain) was recovered during a study of blood T cell repertoires in COVID-19. Study-level background: There were acute and convalescent COVID-19 samples, and they came from the United States, Italy and Spain. Sample material is recorded as cDNA or gDNA derived from T cells, B-cell-depleted T cells, or PBMCs.

Data came from immunoSEQ multiplex PCR; TCRdb stores just in-frame clones and leaves some out. Of about 24,000 clones in the sample, around 74% were seen once. The Seattle patients, enrolled during active infection, were followed longitudinally. The sequencing sample was made of peripheral blood. This receptor was taken from a man between 50 and 59 years old with COVID-19, enrolled during active disease.

DNA for the CDR3: TGTGCCAGCAGCTTAAATATAGGGGGCTCTAATGAAAAACTGTTTTTT. Translation: CASSLNIGGSNEKLFF. J is TRBJ1-4 and V is TRBV11-2; the match to TRBD1 covers 7 bases. Germline CDR1 is SGHAT and CDR2 is FQNNGV. With 2 bases clipped from V and 3 bases from J, the junction kept 6 bases outside the gene matches. This CDR3 region has 16 residues.